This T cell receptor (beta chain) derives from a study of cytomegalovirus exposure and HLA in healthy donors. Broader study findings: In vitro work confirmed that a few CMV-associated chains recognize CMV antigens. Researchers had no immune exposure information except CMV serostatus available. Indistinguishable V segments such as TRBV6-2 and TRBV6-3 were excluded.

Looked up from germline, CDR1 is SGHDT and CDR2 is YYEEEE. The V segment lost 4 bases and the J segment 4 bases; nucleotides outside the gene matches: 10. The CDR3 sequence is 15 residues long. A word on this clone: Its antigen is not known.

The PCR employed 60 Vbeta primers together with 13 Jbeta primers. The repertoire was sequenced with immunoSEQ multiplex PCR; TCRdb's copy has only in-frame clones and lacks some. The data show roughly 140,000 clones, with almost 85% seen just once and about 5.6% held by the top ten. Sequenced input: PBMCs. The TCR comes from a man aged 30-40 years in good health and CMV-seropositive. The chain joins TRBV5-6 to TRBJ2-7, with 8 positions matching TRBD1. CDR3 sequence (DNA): TGTGCCAGCAGCCGGGGAGGACAGGGTAGTTACGAGCAGTACTTC. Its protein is CASSRGGQGSYEQYF.